This T cell receptor beta chain was retrieved from a study of beta chain features in type 1 diabetes. Broader study findings: For type 1 diabetes patients, VDJ junctions showed fewer insertions and more deletions. Shorter TCRB CDR3s, moderately but significantly so, marked every one of the four CD4+ subsets in Type 1 diabetes patients.

Of note for this clone: Its antigen is still unknown.

Isolated RNA was reverse transcribed in full, so expressed TCRB transcripts were sequenced. Generated by immunoSEQ multiplex PCR, the TCRdb table keeps only in-frame clones and is missing some. The profile shows roughly 130,000 clones, roughly 15% of them singletons. The CDR3 totals 17 residues. V was clipped by 0 bases and J by 5 bases, with 20 bases between them. The germline gives CDR1 SGDLS, CDR2 YYNGEE. The specimen was central memory CD4+ T cells from blood. This receptor was identified in a man younger than 40 with type 1 diabetes. The V and J genes are TRBV9 and TRBJ2-5; possibly TRBD1 for D (5 bases). CDR3 nucleotide sequence: TGTGCCAGCAGCGTAGAGGATGGGGCACCTCCACGGGAGACCCAGTACTTC. Translated, it gives CASSVEDGAPPRETQYF.